A selection of T cell receptor beta chains follows, all from one sample in a study of T cell responses to AZD1222 COVID-19 vaccine. The repertoire was sequenced with immunoSEQ multiplex PCR; TCRdb's copy has only in-frame clones and lacks some. The sample holds fewer than 120,000 clones; over 85% are singletons and the top ten take 2% to 3%. The material was peripheral blood, obtained 28 days after the second AZD1222 dose. These receptors were collected from an adult who received the AZD1222 COVID-19 vaccine. CDR3s include the opening cysteine and the closing phenylalanine or tryptophan. The D gene is left open where the match is weak.

CDR3 length,J gene,V gene,D gene,CDR3 protein,CDR3 DNA
14,TRBJ2-1,TRBV3-1/TRBV3-2,.,CASSATLAYNEQFF,TGTGCCAGCAGCGCAACCCTTGCCTACAATGAGCAGTTCTTC
15,TRBJ2-5,TRBV19,TRBD1,CASSINRGSQETQYF,TGTGCCAGTAGTATCAACAGGGGGTCCCAAGAGACCCAGTACTTC
14,TRBJ1-4,TRBV7-9,.,CASSLADTREKLFF,TGTGCCAGCAGCTTAGCTGACACGAGAGAAAAACTGTTTTTT
13,TRBJ2-3,TRBV6-5,.,CASNLGGTDTQYF,TGTGCCAGCAATTTAGGGGGGACAGATACGCAGTATTTT
13,TRBJ1-1,TRBV7-2,TRBD1,CASSFQGGTEAFF,TGTGCCAGCAGCTTTCAGGGGGGCACTGAAGCTTTCTTT
12,TRBJ2-5,TRBV7-6,.,CASSLFRETQYF,TGTGCCAGCAGCTTATTTCGGGAGACCCAGTACTTC
15,TRBJ2-1,TRBV16,.,CASSQTGLSYNEQFF,TGTGCCAGCAGCCAGACTGGCCTCTCCTACAATGAGCAGTTCTTC
13,TRBJ2-2,TRBV6-4,.,CASSEANTGELFF,TGTGCCAGCAGTGAAGCGAACACCGGGGAGCTGTTTTTT
14,TRBJ1-3,TRBV19,TRBD1,CASSPGQGRNTIYF,TGTGCCAGTAGTCCAGGACAGGGGCGAAACACCATATATTTT
17,TRBJ1-5,TRBV2,.,CASTSFGGPRSNQPQHF,TGTGCCAGCACCTCATTCGGAGGCCCCCGTAGCAATCAGCCCCAGCATTTT
14,TRBJ2-7,TRBV7-3,TRBD1,CASSPGQASYEQYF,TGTGCCAGCAGCCCCGGACAGGCCTCCTACGAGCAGTACTTC
15,TRBJ1-2,TRBV6-5,TRBD1,CASSYDGTGGYGYTF,TGTGCCAGCAGTTACGACGGGACAGGGGGCTATGGCTACACCTTC
16,TRBJ1-6,TRBV18,TRBD1,CASSPRTGGNNSPLHF,TGTGCCAGCTCACCCCGGACAGGGGGCAATAATTCACCCCTCCACTTT
11,TRBJ1-5,TRBV6-5,.,CASSWHQPQHF,TGTGCCAGCAGTTGGCATCAGCCCCAGCATTTT
14,TRBJ1-2,TRBV4-1,.,CASSQDIIRGGYTF,TGCGCCAGCAGCCAAGATATTATAAGGGGTGGCTACACCTTC
16,TRBJ1-6,TRBV19,.,CASRTGQSSYNSPLHF,TGTGCCAGTAGAACCGGACAGAGCTCCTATAATTCACCCCTCCACTTT
16,TRBJ1-3,TRBV9,TRBD1,CASSVAGQGARNTIYF,TGTGCCAGCAGCGTAGCGGGACAGGGGGCTAGAAACACCATATATTTT
15,TRBJ2-5,TRBV7-2,TRBD2,CASSLLAGGQETQYF,TGTGCCAGCAGCTTACTAGCGGGGGGGCAAGAGACCCAGTACTTC
19,TRBJ1-6,TRBV5-1,TRBD1,CASSPDRRGGMGYNSPLHF,TGCGCCAGCAGCCCGGACAGGAGGGGGGGAATGGGCTATAATTCACCCCTCCACTTT
15,TRBJ2-5,TRBV10-3,TRBD1,CAISESSGGEETQYF,TGTGCCATCAGTGAGTCGTCAGGGGGCGAAGAGACCCAGTACTTC
18,TRBJ2-7,TRBV3-1/TRBV3-2,.,CASSPVIGRGWDLYEQYF,TGTGCCAGCAGCCCGGTGATCGGACGGGGATGGGACCTCTACGAGCAGTACTTC
12,TRBJ1-1,TRBV7-9,.,CASSLLQIEAFF,TGTGCCAGCAGCTTACTCCAGATTGAAGCTTTCTTT
16,TRBJ1-2,TRBV5-6,TRBD1,CASSPTQTGLSYGYTF,TGTGCCAGCAGCCCCACCCAGACAGGGCTGAGCTATGGCTACACCTTC
12,TRBJ1-2,TRBV5-6,.,CASSPGIYGYTF,TGTGCCAGCAGCCCGGGAATCTATGGCTACACCTTC
15,TRBJ2-7,TRBV5-1,.,CASSLFLGKAYEQYF,TGCGCCAGCAGCTTGTTTTTAGGCAAGGCCTACGAGCAGTACTTC
14,TRBJ1-1,TRBV7-2,.,CASSRPRYNTEAFF,TGTGCCAGCAGCCGCCCCCGGTATAACACTGAAGCTTTCTTT
11,TRBJ2-7,TRBV12-3/TRBV12-4,.,CASSRGYEQYF,TGTGCCAGCAGTAGGGGATACGAGCAGTACTTC
15,TRBJ2-1,TRBV9,TRBD2,CASSALADSYNEQFF,TGTGCCAGCAGCGCTCTAGCGGACTCCTACAATGAGCAGTTCTTC